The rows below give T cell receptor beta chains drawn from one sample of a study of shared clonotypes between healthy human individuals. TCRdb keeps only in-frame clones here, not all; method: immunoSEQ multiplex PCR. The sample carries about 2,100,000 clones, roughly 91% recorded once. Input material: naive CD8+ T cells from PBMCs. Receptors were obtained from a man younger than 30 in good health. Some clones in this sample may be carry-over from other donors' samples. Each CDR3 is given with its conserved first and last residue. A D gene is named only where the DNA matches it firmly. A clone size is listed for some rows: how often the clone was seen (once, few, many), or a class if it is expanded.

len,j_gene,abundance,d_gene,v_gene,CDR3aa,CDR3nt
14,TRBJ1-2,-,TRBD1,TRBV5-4,CASSIQGDIYGYTF,TGTGCCAGCTCCATACAGGGGGACATCTATGGCTACACCTTC
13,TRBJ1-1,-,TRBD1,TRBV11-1,CASSATGPTEAFF,TGTGCCAGCAGCGCGACAGGGCCGACTGAAGCTTTCTTT
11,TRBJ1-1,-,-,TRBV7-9,CAVRLNTEAFF,TGTGCGGTTCGCTTGAACACTGAAGCTTTCTTT
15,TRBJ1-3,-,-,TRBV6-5,CASSYSVIGGNTIYF,TGTGCCAGCAGTTACTCGGTTATAGGGGGAAACACCATATATTTT
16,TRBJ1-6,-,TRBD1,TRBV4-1,CASRPGQGTLNSPLHF,TGCGCCAGCAGGCCGGGACAGGGTACGCTAAATTCACCCCTCCACTTT
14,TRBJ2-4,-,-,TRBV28,CASRPGTAKNIQYF,TGTGCCAGCAGACCGGGGACTGCTAAAAACATTCAGTACTTC
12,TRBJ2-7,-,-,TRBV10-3,CAISEPSREQYF,TGTGCCATCAGTGAGCCCTCTCGGGAGCAGTACTTC
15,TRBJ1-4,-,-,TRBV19,CASSNDRGRAEKLFF,TGTGCCAGTAGTAACGACAGAGGGAGGGCGGAAAAACTGTTTTTT
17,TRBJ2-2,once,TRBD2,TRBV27,CASSSPGSGSFAGELFF,TGTGCCAGCAGTTCCCCAGGTAGCGGGAGTTTCGCCGGGGAGCTGTTTTTT
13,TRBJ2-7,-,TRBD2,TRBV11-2,CASSLGLAAEQYF,TGTGCCAGCAGCTTGGGACTAGCTGCCGAGCAGTACTTC
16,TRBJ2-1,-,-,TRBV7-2,CASSTGGDSNYNEQFF,TGTGCCAGCAGCACTGGCGGGGACTCCAACTACAATGAGCAGTTCTTC
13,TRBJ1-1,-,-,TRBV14,CASSPLGNTEAFF,TGTGCCAGCAGCCCCCTTGGAAACACTGAAGCTTTCTTT
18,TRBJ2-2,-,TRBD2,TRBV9,CASSVASAGGWNTGELFF,TGTGCCAGCAGCGTAGCTTCAGCGGGAGGTTGGAACACCGGGGAGCTGTTTTTT
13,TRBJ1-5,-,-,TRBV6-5,CASSYGPGVTQHF,TGTGCCAGCAGTTACGGCCCCGGCGTGACCCAGCATTTT
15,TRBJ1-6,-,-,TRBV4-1,CASSPRGSYNSPLHF,TGCGCCAGCAGCCCAAGGGGATCCTATAATTCACCCCTCCACTTT
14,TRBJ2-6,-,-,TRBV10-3,CAITGKSGANVLTF,TGTGCCATCACAGGGAAGTCTGGGGCCAACGTCCTGACTTTC
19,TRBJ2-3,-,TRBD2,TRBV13,CASSLGTSGSSPYTDTQYF,TGTGCCAGCAGCTTAGGGACTAGCGGGAGTTCCCCATACACAGATACGCAGTATTTT
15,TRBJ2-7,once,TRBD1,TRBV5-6,CASSLATGRLYEQYF,TGTGCCAGCAGCTTGGCGACAGGGCGCCTCTACGAGCAGTACTTC
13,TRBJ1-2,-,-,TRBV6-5,CASSAGLRRGYTF,TGTGCCAGTTCAGCGGGTTTGCGGAGGGGCTACACCTTC
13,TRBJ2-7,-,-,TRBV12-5,CASGLGTGFEQYF,TGTGCTAGTGGTTTGGGAACAGGGTTCGAGCAGTACTTC
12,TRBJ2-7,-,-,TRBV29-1,CSVWDKNSEQYF,TGCAGCGTCTGGGACAAGAATTCCGAGCAGTACTTC
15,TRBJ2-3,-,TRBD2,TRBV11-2,CASSLGSSGRDTQYF,TGTGCCAGCAGCTTAGGGTCTAGCGGGAGAGATACGCAGTATTTT
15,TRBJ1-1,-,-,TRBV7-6,CASSLGPGVTTEAFF,TGTGCCAGCAGCTTAGGGCCAGGGGTCACCACTGAAGCTTTCTTT
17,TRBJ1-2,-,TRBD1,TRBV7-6,CASSLGVVTGANYGYTF,TGTGCCAGCAGCTTAGGCGTAGTGACAGGGGCGAACTATGGCTACACCTTC
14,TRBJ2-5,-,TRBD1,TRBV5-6,CASSYTGAWETQYF,TGTGCCAGCAGCTATACAGGGGCCTGGGAGACCCAGTACTTC
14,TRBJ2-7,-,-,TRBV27,CASSPHLMAYEQYF,TGTGCCAGCAGTCCGCACCTGATGGCCTACGAGCAGTACTTC
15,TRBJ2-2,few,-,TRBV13,CASSVTPMNTGELFF,TGTGCCAGCAGCGTGACTCCAATGAACACCGGGGAGCTGTTTTTT
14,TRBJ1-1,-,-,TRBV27,CASSSPGRGTEAFF,TGTGCCAGCAGTTCACCTGGACGGGGCACTGAAGCTTTCTTT
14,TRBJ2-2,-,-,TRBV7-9,CASSLAVNTGELFF,TGTGCCAGCAGCTTAGCGGTTAACACCGGGGAGCTGTTTTTT
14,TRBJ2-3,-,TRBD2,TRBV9,CASNERDSTDTQYF,TGTGCCAGCAACGAGCGGGACAGCACAGATACGCAGTATTTT
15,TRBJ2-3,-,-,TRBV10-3,CAISELVGSTDTQYF,TGTGCCATCAGTGAGTTGGTAGGGAGCACAGATACGCAGTATTTT
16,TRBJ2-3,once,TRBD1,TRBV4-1,CASSEVRTGMLDTQYF,TGCGCCAGCAGCGAAGTCAGGACAGGGATGTTAGATACGCAGTATTTT
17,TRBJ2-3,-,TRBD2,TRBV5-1,CASSWTAGLAGGDTQYF,TGCGCCAGCAGCTGGACCGCGGGACTAGCGGGAGGAGATACGCAGTATTTT
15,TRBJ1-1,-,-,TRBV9,CASSVAGWENTEAFF,TGTGCCAGCAGCGTAGCTGGGTGGGAGAACACTGAAGCTTTCTTT